This TCR beta chain is drawn from a study of T cells after posttransplantation cyclophosphamide. General observations from the study: Skin or GI-infiltrating T cells shared few TRB sequences with blood. Donor CD8+ memory clones often dominated recipient blood repertoires at later times.

The naive gate required viable CD3+CD4+ or CD3+CD8+ cells with CCR7+CD45RA+CD45RO-CD95-CD27+CD28+ phenotype. As concerns this clone: The antigen is not known.

Measured with immunoSEQ multiplex PCR; TCRdb has only the in-frame clones, and not every one. The sample carries about 16,000 clones, roughly 92% recorded once. Sequencing input: naive CD4+ T cells sorted from blood. This TCR came from a woman aged 45 to 65 in good health and a related stem cell transplant donor.

CDR3 in amino acids: CASSSTGSDGNTIYF. The CDR3 DNA sequence: TGTGCCAGCAGCTCGACAGGGTCAGATGGAAACACCATATATTTT. The genes are TRBV7-2 and TRBJ1-3, with 7 bases lining up with TRBD1. The germline CDR1 and CDR2 sequences are SGHTA and FQGNSA. The CDR3 runs 15 residues. V lost 4 bases to trimming and J lost 3 bases; unmatched junction nucleotides: 6.